These 12 T cell receptor beta chains originate from one sample sequenced in a study of blood T cells in healthy people across ages. With a J-beta primer mix and a sample-barcoded 5' primer, a second PCR ran about 6 to 11 cycles. A single record per CDR3 protein comes from TCRdb applying MiXCR to the 5' RACE reads. The data show 750,000 to 1,000,000 distinct CDR3 sequences, about 28% seen once. This same sample was also part of a study on T cells of mothers and their children.

The sequencing sample was made of blood. These TCRs come from a woman aged 40 to 50 in good health.

This clonotype was counted at least ten times. The genes are TRBV5-1 and TRBJ2-1, with TRBD1 matching over 12 bases. The CDR3 has 16 amino acids. Losses at the gene ends were 4 bases for V and 7 bases for J; bases not matched to a gene: 9. Germline lookup yields CDR1 SGHRS and CDR2 YFSETQ. CDR3 protein: CASSTGQGAFGNEQFF. The CDR3 DNA reads as TGCGCCAGCAGCACGGGACAGGGGGCATTCGGAAATGAGCAGTTCTTC.

The J gene is TRBJ2-7, the V gene TRBV30; perhaps TRBD1 as D (5 bases). The length of the CDR3 is 11 residues. Germline assignment: CDR1 GTSNPN and CDR2 SVGIG (reference sequence). Trimming removed 8 bases from V and 2 bases from J, with 10 bases in between. DNA of the CDR3: TGTGCCAGGACAAGGACCTACGAGCAGTACTTC. Its translation is CARTRTYEQYF.

This clonotype was seen ten or more times. The chain is built from TRBV12-3 or TRBV12-4 and TRBJ2-7; possible D gene TRBD2, 7 bases. The CDR3 runs 12 residues. CDR3 nucleotides: TGTGCGAGTAAGGGAGGGGGCTACGAGCAGTACTTC. Translation gives CASKGGGYEQYF.

This clonotype occurred many times. The rearrangement links TRBV7-2 to TRBJ2-7; D gene unclear. The CDR3 consists of 13 residues. CDR1 and CDR2 from the germline V gene are SGHTA and FQGNSA. Trimming took 6 bases from V and 0 from J, leaving 9 bases between them. CDR3 amino acids: CASSGENSYEQYF. In nucleotides, the CDR3 is TGTGCCAGCAGTGGGGAAAACTCCTACGAGCAGTACTTC.

This clonotype was found a few times. The rearrangement links TRBV10-3 to TRBJ2-1; TRBD2 aligns across 9 bases. The ends lost 8 bases at V and 0 bases at J; junction bases unmatched: 8. The CDR3 is made up of 16 amino acids. The germline V gene has CDR1 ENHRY and CDR2 SYGVKD. The CDR3 DNA reads as TGTGCCATCTCTAGACTAGCGGAAAGCTCCTACAATGAGCAGTTCTTC. It is translated as CAISRLAESSYNEQFF.

A note on this clonotype: Being one base from a much bigger clone, this may be a read error. The V gene is TRBV4-3, the J gene TRBJ2-1, with TRBD2 matching over 10 bases. The tail of the sequence fits TRBJ2-7 better, so the J call may be wrong. This CDR3 contains 19 residues. Germline V gives CDR1 LGHNA, CDR2 YSLEER. The CDR3 DNA reads as TGCGCCAGCAGCCAAGGGGTGCCCAGCGGGGGGGGTTTAGATAATGAGCAGTACTTC. Protein product: CASSQGVPSGGGLDNEQYF.

This clonotype has only a few counts. The chain has TRBV7-9 and TRBJ2-7; TRBD2 matches at 10 bases. The assigned J gene may be wrong: the sequence end matches TRBJ2-5 better. The CDR3 is 14 residues long. Germline loops: CDR1 SEHNR, CDR2 FQNEAQ (reference sequence). The DNA of the CDR3 is TGTGCCAGCAGCATAAACAGCGGGGGGGGGACCCAGTACTTC. Translated: CASSINSGGGTQYF.

This clonotype was seen a few times. The chain is built from TRBV7-2 and TRBJ2-3; D unclear. CDR1 is SGHTA and CDR2 is FQGNSA in the germline V gene. The CDR3 length is 14 residues. Trimming left V 1 base short and J 0 bases short, with 5 bases between. The CDR3 loop reads CASSLDFSTDTQYF. The DNA for the CDR3 is TGTGCCAGCAGCTTAGATTTCAGCACAGATACGCAGTATTTT.

This clonotype was found many times. The chain joins TRBV7-2 to TRBJ2-5, with D possibly TRBD1 on 6 matching bases. Germline V gene data show CDR1 as SGHTA and CDR2 as FQGNSA. V was cut by 5 bases and J by 1 base, with 17 bases left in between. The CDR3 length is 16 residues. CDR3 sequence (DNA): TGTGCCAGCAGCCCCCACAGGGCCCGCGGCCAAGAGACCCAGTACTTC. This translates into CASSPHRARGQETQYF.

This clonotype has a count of ten or more. The chain has TRBV29-1 and TRBJ1-2, with D perhaps TRBD1 (6 bases). The length of the CDR3 is 14 residues. Deletions cut 3 bases from V and 4 bases from J, with 15 bases between. Looked up from germline, CDR1 is SQVTM and CDR2 is ANQGSEA. Here the CDR3 DNA reads TGCAGCGTTGATGGGGGGGCCCGTGGCTATGGCTACACCTTC. This translates into CSVDGGARGYGYTF.

On this clonotype: A much bigger clone sits one base away, suggesting this may be a read error. The rearrangement joins TRBV24-1 to TRBJ2-3; 7 bases fit TRBD2. In germline, CDR1 is KGHDR, CDR2 SFDVKD. This CDR3 is 16 amino acids long. The CDR3 spells CATGDSPAGLTDTQYF. Written as DNA, the CDR3 is TGTGCCACCGGTGATTCTCCAGCGGGGTTGACAGATACGCAGTATTTT.

V gene TRBV6-5 combines with J gene TRBJ2-7, with 7 bases fitting TRBD1. Germline V lookup: CDR1 MNHEY, CDR2 SVGAGI. The CDR3 has 14 amino acids. Trimming cost V 6 bases and J 6 bases; bases outside gene matches: 11. CDR3 in amino acids: CASRGGQARAEQYF. DNA for the CDR3: TGTGCCAGCAGGGGCGGACAGGCAAGGGCCGAGCAGTACTTC.